This T cell receptor beta chain appears in the sequencing data of a study of spatial heterogeneity in lung cancer. Trimming removed 0 bases at V and 4 bases at J, with 9 bases between. The CDR3 contains 14 residues. Per germline, CDR1 DFQATT and CDR2 SNEGSKA (reference sequence). Documented time point: blood at routine non-recurrence follow-up after resection. Whole RNA came from tumor, nontumor lung or frozen PBMC and was sequenced without being sorted. TCRdb re-derived calls from the 5' RACE reads in MiXCR, one entry per CDR3 protein. The table lists 51,000 or so distinct CDR3 sequences, around 6.7% of them singletons, with approximately 40% in the top ten. This clonotype occurred many times.

This chain joins TRBV20-1 and TRBJ1-4, with D possibly matching TRBD1 (5 bases). The sequenced sample was PBMCs, obtained at follow-up. This clonotype was obtained from a female donor with early-stage non-small cell lung cancer. The CDR3 spells CSARDQGYNEKLFF. In DNA, the CDR3 is TGCAGTGCTAGAGATCAGGGTTATAATGAAAAACTGTTTTTT.